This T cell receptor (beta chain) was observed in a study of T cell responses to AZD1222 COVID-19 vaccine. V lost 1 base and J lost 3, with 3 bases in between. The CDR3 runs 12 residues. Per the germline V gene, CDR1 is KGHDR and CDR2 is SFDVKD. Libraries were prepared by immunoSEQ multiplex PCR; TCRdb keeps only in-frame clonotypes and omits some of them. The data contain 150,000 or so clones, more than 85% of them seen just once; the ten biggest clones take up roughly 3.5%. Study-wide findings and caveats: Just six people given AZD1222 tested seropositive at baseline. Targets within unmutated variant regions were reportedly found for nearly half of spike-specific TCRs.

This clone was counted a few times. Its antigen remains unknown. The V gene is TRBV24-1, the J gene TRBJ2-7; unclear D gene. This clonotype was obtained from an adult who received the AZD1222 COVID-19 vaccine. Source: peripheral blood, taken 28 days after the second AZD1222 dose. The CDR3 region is CATSDFGYEQYF. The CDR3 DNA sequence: TGTGCCACCAGTGATTTTGGCTACGAGCAGTACTTC.